This is a list of T cell receptor beta chains from one sample in a study of blood T cell repertoires in COVID-19. Sequencing used immunoSEQ multiplex PCR; TCRdb keeps in-frame clones, though not all of them. The data contain 280,000 or so clones, 80% to 90% of them singletons. Sequencing was done on a sample of PBMCs or T cells enriched from blood (not recorded which). The source is a man younger than 40 who had recovered from COVID-19. The CDR3 runs from the conserved cysteine through the conserved F or W. D genes are given only for firm matches. Not every row has a clone size; where given, it reads once, few, many or a size class.

D gene: TRBD1
V gene: TRBV5-6
J gene: TRBJ1-5
clone size: -
CDR3 DNA: TGTGCCAGCAGCTTGGCGGACAGGGGCAATCAGCCCCAGCATTTT
CDR3 protein: CASSLADRGNQPQHF

D gene: -
V gene: TRBV7-9
J gene: TRBJ1-1
clone size: -
CDR3 DNA: TGTGCCAGCAGCTTAGAATCAGGGGCTGAAGCTTTCTTT
CDR3 protein: CASSLESGAEAFF

D gene: TRBD1
V gene: TRBV25-1
J gene: TRBJ1-5
clone size: -
CDR3 DNA: TGTGCCAGCAGTGAAACCCCCGACAGGGCGAGCAATCAGCCCCAGCATTTT
CDR3 protein: CASSETPDRASNQPQHF

D gene: TRBD2
V gene: TRBV7-8
J gene: TRBJ2-3
clone size: -
CDR3 DNA: TGTGCCAGCAGCTTAATAGCGGGGGGACCGAGCACAGATACGCAGTATTTT
CDR3 protein: CASSLIAGGPSTDTQYF

D gene: TRBD2
V gene: TRBV11-2
J gene: TRBJ2-7
clone size: -
CDR3 DNA: TGTGCCAGCAGCCAAAGGACTAGCGGGGGGATCGCCTACGAGCAGTACTTC
CDR3 protein: CASSQRTSGGIAYEQYF

D gene: -
V gene: TRBV7-2
J gene: TRBJ1-2
clone size: -
CDR3 DNA: TGTGCCAGCAGCCACGAGGTGGGGCGGGGCTACACCTTC
CDR3 protein: CASSHEVGRGYTF

D gene: TRBD1
V gene: TRBV18
J gene: TRBJ2-5
clone size: -
CDR3 DNA: TGTGCCAGCTCACCGCTATGGTCGGGGACAGGGGGCGTCGAGACCCAGTACTTC
CDR3 protein: CASSPLWSGTGGVETQYF

D gene: -
V gene: TRBV3-1/TRBV3-2
J gene: TRBJ1-3
clone size: -
CDR3 DNA: TGTGCCAGCAGCCCCTGGGACATCCAAGGAAACACCATATATTTT
CDR3 protein: CASSPWDIQGNTIYF

D gene: -
V gene: TRBV18
J gene: TRBJ2-7
clone size: -
CDR3 DNA: TGTGCCAGCTCACCCTCCCGGGACACCTACGAGCAGTACTTC
CDR3 protein: CASSPSRDTYEQYF

D gene: -
V gene: TRBV7-9
J gene: TRBJ1-5
clone size: -
CDR3 DNA: TGTGCCAGCAGCTTAGCCCCAGAGCCCCAGCATTTT
CDR3 protein: CASSLAPEPQHF

D gene: TRBD1
V gene: TRBV5-7
J gene: TRBJ1-4
clone size: once
CDR3 DNA: TGTGCCAACACAGGGGCGATGGTCCTGTTTTTT
CDR3 protein: CANTGAMVLFF

D gene: TRBD1
V gene: TRBV3-1/TRBV3-2
J gene: TRBJ2-5
clone size: -
CDR3 DNA: TGTGCCAGCAGCCATACAGGGGGTCGAGAGACCCAGTACTTC
CDR3 protein: CASSHTGGRETQYF

D gene: TRBD2
V gene: TRBV30
J gene: TRBJ2-3
clone size: once
CDR3 DNA: TGTGCCTGGAGTGTATCCCTCAGCGGGGGGCCCACAGATACGCAGTATTTT
CDR3 protein: CAWSVSLSGGPTDTQYF

D gene: TRBD2
V gene: TRBV3-1/TRBV3-2
J gene: TRBJ2-5
clone size: -
CDR3 DNA: TGTGCCAGCAGCCCTAGCGGGGGCCCCCAAGAGACCCAGTACTTC
CDR3 protein: CASSPSGGPQETQYF

D gene: TRBD1
V gene: TRBV18
J gene: TRBJ1-2
clone size: -
CDR3 DNA: TGTGCCAGCTCACCTGCTCGACAGGGTAATGGCTACACCTTC
CDR3 protein: CASSPARQGNGYTF

D gene: -
V gene: TRBV19
J gene: TRBJ1-4
clone size: -
CDR3 DNA: TGTGCCAGTAGGGGTCGCGGTGAAAAACTGTTTTTT
CDR3 protein: CASRGRGEKLFF

D gene: -
V gene: TRBV15
J gene: TRBJ2-5
clone size: -
CDR3 DNA: TGTGCCACCAGCGCCCGACCCCAGGGGCCGGAGACCCAGTACTTC
CDR3 protein: CATSARPQGPETQYF

D gene: -
V gene: TRBV4-1
J gene: TRBJ1-3
clone size: -
CDR3 DNA: TGCGCCTCCTCGACGGGTCGCGGAAACACCATATATTTT
CDR3 protein: CASSTGRGNTIYF

D gene: TRBD1
V gene: TRBV7-9
J gene: TRBJ1-2
clone size: -
CDR3 DNA: TGTGCCAGCAGCTCGTCAGGGGGACCGGATGGCTACACCTTC
CDR3 protein: CASSSSGGPDGYTF

D gene: -
V gene: TRBV24-1
J gene: TRBJ2-5
clone size: -
CDR3 DNA: TGTGCCACCAGTGATGCGCACGTAGGACAGACGGAGACCCAGTACTTC
CDR3 protein: CATSDAHVGQTETQYF

D gene: -
V gene: TRBV4-3
J gene: TRBJ1-2
clone size: -
CDR3 DNA: TGCGCCAGCAGCCACCAGATCTACAGGGACGGCTACACCTTC
CDR3 protein: CASSHQIYRDGYTF

D gene: -
V gene: TRBV12-3/TRBV12-4
J gene: TRBJ2-5
clone size: -
CDR3 DNA: TGTGCCAGCAGCCTGGGGCCTACAGGCACCCAGTACTTC
CDR3 protein: CASSLGPTGTQYF

D gene: TRBD1
V gene: TRBV19
J gene: TRBJ1-1
clone size: once
CDR3 DNA: TGTGCCAGTAGGGGACAGGGGGCCGACACTGAAGCTTTCTTT
CDR3 protein: CASRGQGADTEAFF

D gene: TRBD1
V gene: TRBV3-1/TRBV3-2
J gene: TRBJ2-1
clone size: -
CDR3 DNA: TGTGCCAGCAGTCTGGCCGAGACAGGGGGCCTCAGGAATGAGCAGTTCTTC
CDR3 protein: CASSLAETGGLRNEQFF

D gene: TRBD1
V gene: TRBV19
J gene: TRBJ1-1
clone size: -
CDR3 DNA: TGTGCCAGTAGTAAAGGGGACGGACAGGGATTAAGGGGGATGAACACTGAAGCTTTCTTT
CDR3 protein: CASSKGDGQGLRGMNTEAFF

D gene: TRBD2
V gene: TRBV7-8
J gene: TRBJ2-5
clone size: -
CDR3 DNA: TGTGCCAGCAGCCCACCCTCGGGGAGGGAGAAGACCCAGTACTTC
CDR3 protein: CASSPPSGREKTQYF

D gene: -
V gene: TRBV6-6
J gene: TRBJ1-6
clone size: -
CDR3 DNA: TGTGCCAGCAGTTACCCCGGACAAGAGTCACCCCTCCACTTT
CDR3 protein: CASSYPGQESPLHF

D gene: TRBD1
V gene: TRBV4-1
J gene: TRBJ1-3
clone size: -
CDR3 DNA: TGCGCCAGCAGTTTCAGGTGGGACAGGGGATTCTCTGGAAACACCATATATTTT
CDR3 protein: CASSFRWDRGFSGNTIYF

D gene: -
V gene: TRBV12-3/TRBV12-4
J gene: TRBJ1-1
clone size: -
CDR3 DNA: TGTGCCAGCAGTTTCACAGGGACCACTGAAGCTTTCTTT
CDR3 protein: CASSFTGTTEAFF

D gene: -
V gene: TRBV9
J gene: TRBJ2-3
clone size: -
CDR3 DNA: TGTGCCAGCAACCAGGGGGGCCCAGATACGCAGTATTTT
CDR3 protein: CASNQGGPDTQYF

D gene: TRBD1
V gene: TRBV27
J gene: TRBJ1-1
clone size: -
CDR3 DNA: TGTGCCAGCAACCCCGGGACAGGGGCCACTGAAGCTTTCTTT
CDR3 protein: CASNPGTGATEAFF

D gene: TRBD1
V gene: TRBV7-3
J gene: TRBJ1-1
clone size: -
CDR3 DNA: TGTGCCAGCAGCTTAGTGGGACAGGGGGCGATCGCTTTCTTT
CDR3 protein: CASSLVGQGAIAFF

D gene: -
V gene: TRBV6-1
J gene: TRBJ2-1
clone size: -
CDR3 DNA: TGTGCCAGCAGTGAATACGGGTTAGAAACCAATGAGCAGTTCTTC
CDR3 protein: CASSEYGLETNEQFF

D gene: -
V gene: TRBV7-8
J gene: TRBJ2-7
clone size: -
CDR3 DNA: TGTGCCAGCAGCTTGGTTACGGGGACAAACGAGCAGTACTTC
CDR3 protein: CASSLVTGTNEQYF

D gene: -
V gene: TRBV9
J gene: TRBJ2-7
clone size: -
CDR3 DNA: TGTGCCAGCAGCGTAGCGGCAGGGGCCCCCTACGAGCAGTACTTC
CDR3 protein: CASSVAAGAPYEQYF

D gene: -
V gene: TRBV5-1
J gene: TRBJ2-7
clone size: few
CDR3 DNA: TGCGCCAGCAGCTTGGCCGCGGGACAGACCTACGAGCAGTACTTC
CDR3 protein: CASSLAAGQTYEQYF

D gene: -
V gene: TRBV5-6
J gene: TRBJ1-1
clone size: -
CDR3 DNA: TGTGCCAGCAGCTTGGGGGGGCTGATGGACACTGAAGCTTTCTTT
CDR3 protein: CASSLGGLMDTEAFF